Detailed here is one TCR beta chain. This entry comes from a study of cytomegalovirus exposure and HLA in healthy donors. Overall study: Among the 400 or so donors who were genotyped, over 70% fell in the genetic ancestry cluster that is associated with self-reported Caucasian donors.

A multiplex PCR was run with 60 Vbeta primers and 13 Jbeta primers. Generated by immunoSEQ multiplex PCR, the TCRdb table keeps only in-frame clones and is missing some. In the table there are more than 130,000 clones, about three quarters of which are singletons. Whereas donors were nominally healthy upon sampling, unrecorded immune exposures were probable. This CDR3 has 16 residues. V was clipped by 0 bases and J by 6 bases; unmatched bases: 3. CDR1 is SGHNT, CDR2 YYREEE, per germline (reference sequence). The source of this sequence is a man aged 18 to 30 in good health and CMV-seronegative. The source material was PBMCs. The J gene is TRBJ2-2, the V gene TRBV5-4, with TRBD2 matching over 12 bases. The CDR3 region is CASSLEASGRAGELFF. For the CDR3, the DNA is TGTGCCAGCAGCTTGGAAGCTAGCGGGAGGGCCGGGGAGCTGTTTTTT. The complete variable domain, with remaining parts taken from reference TRBV5-4 and TRBJ2-2, reads ETGVTQSPTHLIKTRGQQVTLRCSSQSGHNTVSWYQQALGQGPQFIFQYYREEENGRGNFPPRFSGLQFPNYSSELNVNALELDDSALYLCASSLEASGRAGELFFGEGSRLTVL.